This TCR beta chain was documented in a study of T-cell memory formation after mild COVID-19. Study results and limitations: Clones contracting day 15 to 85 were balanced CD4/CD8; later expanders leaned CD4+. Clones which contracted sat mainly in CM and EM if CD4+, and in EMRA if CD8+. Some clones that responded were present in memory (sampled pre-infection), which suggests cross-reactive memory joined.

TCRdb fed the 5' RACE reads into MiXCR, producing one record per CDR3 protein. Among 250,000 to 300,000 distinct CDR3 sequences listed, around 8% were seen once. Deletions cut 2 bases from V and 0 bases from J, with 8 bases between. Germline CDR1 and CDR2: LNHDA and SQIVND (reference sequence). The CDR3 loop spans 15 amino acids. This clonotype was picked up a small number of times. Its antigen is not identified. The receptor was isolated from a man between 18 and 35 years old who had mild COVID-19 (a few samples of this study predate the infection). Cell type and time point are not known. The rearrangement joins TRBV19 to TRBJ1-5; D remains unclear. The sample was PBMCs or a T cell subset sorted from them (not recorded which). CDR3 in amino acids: CASSISSYSNQPQHF. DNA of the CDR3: TGTGCCAGTAGTATAAGTTCCTATAGCAATCAGCCCCAGCATTTT.